Following are 27 T cell receptor beta chains from one sample sequenced in a study of T-cell memory formation after mild COVID-19. TCRdb re-called the 5' RACE reads through MiXCR, storing one row per CDR3 protein. The table records around 30,000 distinct CDR3 sequences, 9.5% to 15% of them present only once. The specimen was PBMCs or a T cell subset sorted from them (not recorded which). The receptors derive from an adult woman who had mild COVID-19 (a few samples of this study predate the infection). Cell type and time point are not known.

This clonotype was observed at least ten times. The rearrangement joins TRBV30 to TRBJ1-3; TRBD1 matches at 10 bases. The CDR3 totals 16 residues. Germline lookup yields CDR1 GTSNPN and CDR2 SVGIG (reference sequence). The V segment lost 3 bases and the J segment 2 bases; nucleotides outside the gene matches: 7. CDR3: CAWRGRDRGAGNTIYF. The CDR3 nucleotides read TGTGCCTGGAGAGGAAGGGACAGGGGAGCTGGAAACACCATATATTTT. Using reference TRBV30 and TRBJ1-3 for the parts outside the CDR3, the full variable domain is SQTIHQWPATLVQPVGSPLSLECTVEGTSNPNLYWYRQAAGRGLQLLFYSVGIGQISSEVPQNLSASRPQDRQFILSSKKLLLSDSGFYLCAWRGRDRGAGNTIYFGEGSWLTVV.

This clonotype was counted ten times or more. This rearrangement joins TRBV10-3 to TRBJ2-7, with 10 bases lining up with TRBD1. The CDR3 is made up of 14 amino acids. Germline V CDR1 and CDR2: ENHRY, SYGVKD. After removal of 3 bases from V and 6 bases from J, the junction contained 5 bases not matched to a gene. The CDR3, as DNA: TGTGCCATCAGTGAAGACAGGGGGCGGATCGAGCAGTACTTC. Translated, it gives CAISEDRGRIEQYF.

This clonotype was counted many times. V usage is TRBV7-2 and J usage is TRBJ2-7, with 9 bases identical to TRBD2. The CDR3 covers 16 residues. Losses at the gene ends were 0 bases for V and 5 bases for J; bases not matched to a gene: 8. Germline CDR1 SGHTA, CDR2 FQGNSA. As DNA, the CDR3 is TGTGCCAGCAGCTTAGCGTACGGCGGGAGGGCCCACGAGCAGTACTTC. It yields the protein CASSLAYGGRAHEQYF.

This clonotype was counted many times. The genes are TRBV2 and TRBJ1-3, with D tentatively TRBD1 (6 bases). The CDR3 is made up of 16 amino acids. V was cut by 4 bases and J by 0 bases, with 13 bases left in between. Germline assignment: CDR1 SNHLY and CDR2 FYNNEI. CDR3 sequence reads: CASSVQDSRSGNTIYF. DNA for the CDR3: TGTGCCAGCAGTGTCCAGGACAGCCGCTCTGGAAACACCATATATTTT.

The sample holds many counts of this clonotype. The V call is TRBV20-1, the J call TRBJ2-7, with 10 bases matching TRBD1. The CDR3 sequence is 15 residues long. Germline V gene sequence: CDR1 DFQATT, CDR2 SNEGSKA (reference sequence). V was clipped by 0 bases and J by 2 bases; unmatched bases: 4. In nucleotides, the CDR3 is TGCAGTGCTAGAGATGGGGACAGGGGTGCCTACGAGCAGTACTTC. It specifies CSARDGDRGAYEQYF.

At least ten counts were recorded for this clonotype. The V and J genes are TRBV11-2 and TRBJ1-6; D is unclear. V lost 1 base and J 7 bases, leaving 5 bases between the germline ends. CDR1 is SGHAT and CDR2 is FQNNGV in the germline V gene. The CDR3 has 13 residues. The CDR3 region has the DNA TGTGCCAGCAGCTTAGGCGGAAATTCACCCCTCCACTTT. It encodes CASSLGGNSPLHF.

In this sample, this clonotype turned up many times. The chain joins TRBV7-6 to TRBJ2-2, with D hard to call. Between the trimmed V and J ends, which lost 2 bases and 4 bases, there was a span of 5 bases. CDR3 length equals 13 residues. Germline-derived CDR1 and CDR2 are SGHVS and FNYEAQ. The CDR3 sequence: CASSLSSTGELFF. CDR3 coding DNA: TGTGCCAGCAGCTTAAGTAGCACCGGGGAGCTGTTTTTT.

This rearrangement joins TRBV4-1 to TRBJ2-5; TRBD2 agrees at 9 bases. This CDR3 is 19 amino acids long. Germline V gene sequence: CDR1 MGHRA, CDR2 YSYEKL. V dropped 0 bases and J dropped 4; count of bases not matched to a gene: 15. CDR3: CASSQDRDGSGGFRETQYF. The CDR3, as DNA: TGCGCCAGCAGCCAAGATCGGGATGGTAGCGGGGGATTCCGAGAGACCCAGTACTTC.

This clonotype was seen at least ten times. The chain links TRBV7-9 to TRBJ2-2; a possible D gene is TRBD2 (5 bases). Trimming took 4 bases from V and 0 from J, leaving 9 bases between them. Germline lookup yields CDR1 SEHNR and CDR2 FQNEAQ (reference sequence). The CDR3 runs 15 residues. This CDR3 is CASSSRVSNTGELFF. The CDR3 DNA follows: TGTGCCAGCAGCTCGCGGGTGTCGAACACCGGGGAGCTGTTTTTT. Supplemented by reference TRBV7-9 and TRBJ2-2, the full variable domain reads DTGVSQNPRHKITKRGQNVTFRCDPISEHNRLYWYRQTLGQGPEFLTYFQNEAQLEKSRLLSDRFSAERPKGSFSTLEIQRTEQGDSAMYLCASSSRVSNTGELFFGEGSRLTVL.

This clonotype appeared many times. This chain connects TRBV27 to TRBJ2-7, with D possibly TRBD1 on 6 matching bases. Trimming cost V 4 bases and J 6 bases, with 16 bases left between them. Germline values: CDR1 MNHEY, CDR2 SMNVEV (reference sequence). The CDR3 totals 14 residues. The CDR3 protein is CASSSFPVGGEQYF. DNA of the CDR3: TGTGCCAGCAGTTCATTCCCTGTAGGGGGCGAGCAGTACTTC.

This clonotype occurred many times. This chain uses TRBV24-1 with TRBJ2-2; 9 bases fit TRBD1. The CDR3 is made up of 17 amino acids. J lost 3 bases, V lost 3 bases, and 7 bases had no gene match. Germline CDR1 is KGHDR and CDR2 is SFDVKD. CDR3 nucleotides: TGTGCCACCAGTGATCCCGGGACAGGGTCTTACACCGGGGAGCTGTTTTTT. It encodes CATSDPGTGSYTGELFF.

This clonotype was counted many times. The V call is TRBV28, the J call TRBJ2-7, with D possibly matching TRBD2 (7 bases). The CDR3 loop spans 14 amino acids. The V end was cut by 6 bases, the J end by 4 bases, with 16 bases between. CDR1 is MDHEN and CDR2 is SYDVKM in the germline V gene. Written as DNA, the CDR3 is TGTGCCAGCAGCCTAGGGGGGGGGACTTACGAGCAGTACTTC. Translated, it gives CASSLGGGTYEQYF.

The chain's CDR3 is CSVADRSNQPQHF. In nucleotides, the CDR3 is TGCAGCGTTGCGGACAGGAGCAATCAGCCCCAGCATTTT. The V call is TRBV29-1, the J call TRBJ1-5; 7 nucleotides match TRBD1. CDR3 length: 13 amino acids. V was pared by 4 bases and J by 1 base, with 1 base of the junction left unmatched. Per the germline V gene, CDR1 is SQVTM and CDR2 is ANQGSEA.

This clonotype was observed at least ten times. The CDR3 bases are TGTGCCAGCAGCAGACAGGTCGAGGAGACCCAGTACTTC. Protein: CASSRQVEETQYF. This sequence joins TRBV11-2 and TRBJ2-5; perhaps TRBD1 as D (6 bases). Germline assignment: CDR1 SGHAT and CDR2 FQNNGV. Trimming cost V 5 bases and J 5 bases, with 12 bases left between them. The CDR3 length is 13 residues.

This clonotype was detected many times. The chain couples TRBV18 to TRBJ2-1; a possible D gene is TRBD1 (5 bases). Looked up from germline, CDR1 is KGHSH and CDR2 is LQKENI. Between the trimmed V and J ends, which lost 6 bases and 0 bases, there was a span of 9 bases. This CDR3 contains 14 residues. DNA for the CDR3: TGTGCCAGCTCCCTACAGGTCTCCTACAATGAGCAGTTCTTC. This gives the protein CASSLQVSYNEQFF. Looking up the rest from reference TRBV18 and TRBJ2-1 gives the full variable domain: NAGVMQNPRHLVRRRGQEARLRCSPMKGHSHVYWYRQLPEEGLKFMVYLQKENIIDESGMPKERFSAEFPKEGPSILRIQQVVRGDSAAYFCASSLQVSYNEQFFGPGTRLTVL.

This clonotype came up many times. This chain connects TRBV23-1 to TRBJ1-1; no reliable D call. TRBV23-1 is labeled an ORF, and its function is uncertain. V was pared by 6 bases and J by 6 bases, with 5 bases between. The CDR3 spans 10 residues. CDR3 protein: CASRFPEAFF. DNA of the CDR3: TGCGCCAGCAGATTCCCTGAAGCTTTCTTT.

Regarding this clonotype: The junction departs from germline at one end; a sequencing error may be responsible. The chain joins TRBV7-9 to TRBJ1-4, with D possibly being TRBD1 (6 bases). The V gene's germline CDR1 is SEHNR and CDR2 FQNEAQ (reference sequence). The CDR3 contains 14 residues. The CDR3 loop is CASSLRGTNEKLLF. For the CDR3, the DNA is TGTGCCAGCAGCTTAAGGGGGACTAATGAAAAACTGTTGTTT. Looking up the rest from reference TRBV7-9 and TRBJ1-4 gives the full variable domain: DTGVSQNPRHKITKRGQNVTFRCDPISEHNRLYWYRQTLGQGPEFLTYFQNEAQLEKSRLLSDRFSAERPKGSFSTLEIQRTEQGDSAMYLCASSLRGTNEKLLFGSGTQLSVL.

This sequence joins TRBV15 and TRBJ1-5; no definite D call. Germline values: CDR1 LNHNV, CDR2 YYDKDF (reference sequence). Trimming stripped 2 bases from V and 11 bases from J, with 13 bases between. The CDR3 runs 13 residues. The CDR3 DNA reads as TGTGCCACCAGCAGAAACGTAAGGCAGGCCCAGCATTTT. Encoded protein: CATSRNVRQAQHF. Looking up the rest from reference TRBV15 and TRBJ1-5 gives the full variable domain: DAMVIQNPRYQVTQFGKPVTLSCSQTLNHNVMYWYQQKSSQAPKLLFHYYDKDFNNEADTPDNFQSRRPNTSFCFLDIRSPGLGDTAMYLCATSRNVRQAQHFGDGTRLSIL.

This clonotype came up many times. V gene TRBV11-2 combines with J gene TRBJ2-5, with unresolved D. The V end was cut by 2 bases, the J end by 4 bases, with 17 bases between. The CDR3 length is 16 residues. Germline-derived CDR1 and CDR2 are SGHAT and FQNNGV. The CDR3 here is CASSLLVNLGPETQYF. The CDR3 DNA reads as TGTGCCAGCAGCTTACTGGTAAATTTGGGTCCAGAGACCCAGTACTTC.

Many counts were recorded for this clonotype. CDR3 coding DNA: TGTGCCAGCAGCTTAGGGACAGGGGGTGCTAGAGACTACGAGCAGTACTTC. This translates into CASSLGTGGARDYEQYF. The chain uses TRBV7-2 and TRBJ2-7, with TRBD1 identical over 10 bases. This CDR3 is built from 17 residues. V lost 1 base, J lost 3 bases, and 9 bases stayed unmatched. CDR1 is SGHTA and CDR2 is FQGNSA in the germline V gene.

In this sample, this clonotype turned up many times. The rearrangement uses TRBV5-5 and TRBJ1-1, with D tentatively TRBD1 (5 bases). CDR1 is SGHKS, CDR2 YYEKEE, per germline (reference sequence). V dropped 4 bases and J dropped 0 bases, with 13 bases sitting between them. The CDR3 consists of 15 residues. Here the CDR3 reads CASSPPGTVNTEAFF. In DNA, the CDR3 is TGTGCCAGCAGCCCCCCCGGGACGGTGAACACTGAAGCTTTCTTT. Filled out from reference TRBV5-5 and TRBJ1-1, the complete variable domain reads DAGVTQSPTHLIKTRGQQVTLRCSPISGHKSVSWYQQVLGQGPQFIFQYYEKEERGRGNFPDRFSARQFPNYSSELNVNALLLGDSALYLCASSPPGTVNTEAFFGQGTRLTVV.

This clonotype has a count of ten or more. The chain carries TRBV9 and TRBJ2-6; D perhaps matches TRBD2 (5 bases). Trimming cost V 4 bases and J 2 bases, with 13 bases left between them. Germline CDR1 SGDLS, CDR2 YYNGEE. The CDR3 runs 16 residues. CDR3 sequence (DNA): TGTGCCAGCAGCCCGAGGGTTAACCCTGGGGCCAACGTCCTGACTTTC. As protein: CASSPRVNPGANVLTF.

In its sample, this clonotype was seen many times. The chain has TRBV29-1 and TRBJ2-1; 10 positions agree with TRBD2. Germline V CDR1 and CDR2: SQVTM, ANQGSEA. V dropped 7 bases and J dropped 4; count of bases not matched to a gene: 10. CDR3 length: 15 residues. As DNA, the CDR3 is TGCAGCGGTCGGACCGGGACTAGCGTTTACAATGAGCAGTTCTTC. It yields the protein CSGRTGTSVYNEQFF.

V is TRBV5-1 and J is TRBJ1-2; the D is unclear. Trimming stripped 0 bases from V and 8 bases from J, with 14 bases between. The germline V gene has CDR1 SGHRS and CDR2 YFSETQ. The length of the CDR3 is 14 residues. In DNA form, the CDR3 reads TGCGCCAGCAGCTTGGTTCTAGGGCCGGAAGGCTACACCTTC. Protein product: CASSLVLGPEGYTF. Together with reference TRBV5-1 and TRBJ1-2, the CDR3 gives the full variable domain: KAGVTQTPRYLIKTRGQQVTLSCSPISGHRSVSWYQQTPGQGLQFLFEYFSETQRNKGNFPGRFSGRQFSNSRSEMNVSTLELGDSALYLCASSLVLGPEGYTFGSGTRLTVV.

This clonotype has a count of ten or more. This CDR3 is CASSLVVGGEQYF. The CDR3 DNA follows: TGTGCCAGCAGCTTAGTTGTGGGCGGCGAGCAGTACTTC. The V gene is TRBV7-9, the J gene TRBJ2-7; no firm D call. CDR3 length: 13 residues. Trimming removed 1 base from V and 6 bases from J, with 10 bases in between. Germline CDR1 SEHNR, CDR2 FQNEAQ (reference sequence).

The rearrangement joins TRBV29-1 to TRBJ2-7; D could derive from TRBD1 or TRBD2 (6 bases each). The V end lost 0 bases, the J end lost 6 bases, and 18 bases lay between the germline ends. Germline V gene sequence: CDR1 SQVTM, CDR2 ANQGSEA. This CDR3 is 15 amino acids long. The CDR3 nucleotides are TGCAGCGTTGAAGACCGCGGGACAATTCCCGCCGAGCAGTACTTC. It encodes CSVEDRGTIPAEQYF.

This clonotype was recorded many times. For the CDR3, the DNA is TGCAGTGCTAGTACGGCTGCGGATTCACCCCTCCACTTT. It encodes CSASTAADSPLHF. The chain is built from TRBV20-1 and TRBJ1-6; D not certain. V dropped 3 bases and J dropped 8 bases, with 11 bases sitting between them. Germline V gene lookup returns CDR1 DFQATT and CDR2 SNEGSKA (reference sequence). The CDR3 is 13 residues long.